The 9 T cell receptor beta chains presented below share a single source sample, sequenced in a study of T-cell reconstitution after alpha-beta-depleted transplantation in children. Unique molecular identifiers were used to barcode this TCRbeta library. Each CDR3 protein gets one entry after TCRdb re-called the PCR reads with MiXCR. The sample consists of about 980,000 distinct CDR3 sequences, 25% to 35% of them appearing once. The sample was PBMCs, mostly from graft donor cells, taken 360 days after TCRalphabeta/CD19-depleted stem cell transplant. These receptors were collected from a boy under three years old who had a stem cell transplant for SCID, so the T cells may come from the graft donor.

The chain couples TRBV4-3 to TRBJ2-2, with D perhaps matching TRBD2 (6 bases). Germline-derived CDR1 and CDR2 are LGHNA and YSLEER. The CDR3 runs to 16 residues. Trimming stripped 4 bases from V and 6 bases from J, with 18 bases between. Here the CDR3 reads CASSLEWGEYAGELFF. CDR3 bases: TGCGCCAGCAGCCTGGAGTGGGGGGAGTATGCCGGGGAGCTGTTTTTT.

This clonotype was seen only a few times. The chain combines TRBV7-2 with TRBJ2-3; TRBD1 is a possible D gene (5 bases). V was cut by 3 bases and J by 2 bases, with 18 bases left in between. The germline CDR1 and CDR2 sequences are SGHTA and FQGNSA. This CDR3 comprises 17 residues. In nucleotides, the CDR3 is TGTGCCAGCAGCTTTTTTGGGGTCAGGGTTAACACAGATACGCAGTATTTT. Translating gives CASSFFGVRVNTDTQYF.

This clonotype showed up just a few times. This chain connects TRBV29-1 to TRBJ1-1; no clear D gene. V lost 4 bases to trimming and J lost 8 bases, with 11 bases between them. Looked up from germline, CDR1 is SQVTM and CDR2 is ANQGSEA. The CDR3 is 11 residues long. Here the CDR3 reads CSVVGISEAFF. The CDR3 DNA is TGCAGCGTTGTGGGCATATCGGAAGCTTTCTTT.

This clonotype has only a few counts. J is TRBJ2-1 and V is TRBV12-3 or TRBV12-4, with TRBD2 as a possible D gene (7 bases). The CDR3 has 14 amino acids. With 4 bases removed from V and 8 bases from J, the gap between germline ends came to 15 bases. The CDR3 DNA sequence: TGTGCCAGCAGTTCGGGGAGGGGGTGGGATGAGCAGTTCTTC. It yields the protein CASSSGRGWDEQFF.

The chain carries TRBV20-1 and TRBJ1-5; no clear D. The CDR3 spans 13 residues. Per germline, CDR1 DFQATT and CDR2 SNEGSKA (reference sequence). V was pared by 7 bases and J by 4 bases, with 14 bases between. The CDR3 DNA follows: TGCAGTGTTATGGCGGGGAATAATCAGCCCCAGCATTTT. Protein sequence: CSVMAGNNQPQHF.

The rearrangement uses TRBV5-1 and TRBJ2-2; possibly TRBD1 for D (5 bases). The CDR3 is 14 amino acids. The V end lost 5 bases, the J end lost 0 bases, and 8 bases lay between the germline ends. Germline loops: CDR1 SGHRS, CDR2 YFSETQ. In nucleotides, the CDR3 is TGCGCCAGCAGTCAGGACACGAACACCGGGGAGCTGTTTTTT. This translates into CASSQDTNTGELFF.

The CDR3 sequence: CATRTSVNEQFF. CDR3 nucleotide sequence: TGTGCCACTAGGACTAGCGTGAATGAGCAGTTCTTC. The genes are TRBV10-3 and TRBJ2-1, with 9 bases aligning to TRBD2. This CDR3 is 12 amino acids long. From germline, CDR1 is ENHRY and CDR2 SYGVKD. V was pared by 10 bases and J by 7 bases, with 5 bases of the junction left unmatched.

This clonotype was seen many times. CDR3 sequence: CSASRSVEETQYF. In nucleotides, the CDR3 is TGCAGTGCTAGTAGGAGTGTGGAAGAGACCCAGTACTTC. The chain is built from TRBV20-1 and TRBJ2-5; D is ambiguous. Trimming left V 3 bases short and J 3 bases short, with 11 bases between. Looked up from germline, CDR1 is DFQATT and CDR2 is SNEGSKA (reference sequence). The CDR3 length is 13 residues.

Comments on this clonotype: Since no conserved phenylalanine or tryptophan closes the CDR3, a read error is the likely cause. V and J are TRBV4-2 and TRBJ1-1; D not resolved. The germline V and J ends were trimmed by 0 bases and 2 bases, with 10 bases remaining between them. This CDR3 is built from 15 residues. Germline CDR1 is LGHNA and CDR2 is YNFKEQ. The CDR3 reads CASSQDGRANTEAFY. The CDR3 DNA reads as TGTGCCAGCAGCCAAGATGGCCGGGCCAACACTGAAGCTTTCTAT.